This T cell receptor beta chain comes out of a study of cytomegalovirus exposure and HLA in healthy donors. The overall study: The study placed 70% to 85% of its approximately 400 genotyped donors in the Caucasian-associated ancestry cluster. General study findings and limits: An analysis was carried out later, and it reportedly showed fewer N-insertions in an Asian-associated ancestry cluster than the approximately 610-donor mean. Among TCR sequences, most were rare, though some public TCRs appeared in many donors.

About this clone: Its antigen is unidentified.

This CDR3 is built from 18 residues. Trimming took 0 bases from V and 8 from J; bases not matched to a gene: 10. CDR1 and CDR2 from the germline V gene are SGHDN and FVKESK. Both 60 Vbeta primers and 13 Jbeta primers went into the PCR. The repertoire was sequenced with immunoSEQ multiplex PCR; TCRdb's copy has only in-frame clones and lacks some. Seen here are 130,000 or so clones, around 77% observed once, and the top ten hold 1% to 1.5%. This sequence was found in a man aged 50 or older in good health and CMV-seronegative. Sequencing input: PBMCs. This chain connects TRBV14 to TRBJ2-1; 13 bases are a match to TRBD2. CDR3 coding DNA: TGTGCCAGCAGCCAAGAGAGATCCGGACTAGCGGGAGAGGATGAGCAGTTCTTC. The encoded protein is CASSQERSGLAGEDEQFF. The variable domain in full, with the rest retrieved from reference TRBV14 and TRBJ2-1, is EAGVTQFPSHSVIEKGQTVTLRCDPISGHDNLYWYRRVMGKEIKFLLHFVKESKQDESGMPNNRFLAERTGGTYSTLKVQPAELEDSGVYFCASSQERSGLAGEDEQFFGPGTRLTVL.